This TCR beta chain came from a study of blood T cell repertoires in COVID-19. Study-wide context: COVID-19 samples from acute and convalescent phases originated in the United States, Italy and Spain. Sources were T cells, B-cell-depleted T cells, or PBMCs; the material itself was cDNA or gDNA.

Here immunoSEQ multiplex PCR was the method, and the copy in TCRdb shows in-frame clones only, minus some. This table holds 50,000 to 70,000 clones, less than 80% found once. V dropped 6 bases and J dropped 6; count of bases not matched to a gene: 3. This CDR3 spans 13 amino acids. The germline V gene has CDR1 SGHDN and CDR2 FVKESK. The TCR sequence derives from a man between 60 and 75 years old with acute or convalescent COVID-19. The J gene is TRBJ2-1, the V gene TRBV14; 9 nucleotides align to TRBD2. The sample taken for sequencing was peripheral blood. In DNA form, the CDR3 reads TGTGCCAGCAGTCCGGGACTAGCCAATGAGCAGTTCTTC. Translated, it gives CASSPGLANEQFF.